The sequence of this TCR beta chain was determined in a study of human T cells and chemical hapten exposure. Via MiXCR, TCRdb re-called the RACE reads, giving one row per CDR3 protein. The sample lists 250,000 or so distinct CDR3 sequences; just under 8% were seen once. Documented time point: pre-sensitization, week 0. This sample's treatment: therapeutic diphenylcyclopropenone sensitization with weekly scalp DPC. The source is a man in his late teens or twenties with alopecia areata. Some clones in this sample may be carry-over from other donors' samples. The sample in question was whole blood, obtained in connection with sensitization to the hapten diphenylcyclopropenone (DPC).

DNA of the CDR3: TGTGCCAGCATACCCTCCTACGCGGCCTACGAGCAGTACGTC. As protein: CASIPSYAAYEQYV. The chain uses TRBV6-6 and TRBJ2-7; D is uncertain. CDR3 length: 14 residues. V dropped 7 bases and J dropped 2 bases, with 15 bases sitting between them. Germline CDR1 MNHNY, CDR2 SVGAGI (reference sequence).